This TCR beta chain was documented in a study of T cells after yellow fever vaccination. Trimming shortened V by 3 bases and J by 7 bases, and 26 bases separated the two germline ends. Germline V lookup: CDR1 SQVTM, CDR2 ANQGSEA. The CDR3 length is 17 residues. TCRdb ran MiXCR on the 5' RACE reads and lists one entry per CDR3 protein. The sample has 610,000 or so distinct CDR3 sequences; roughly 12% are singletons. The chain joins TRBV29-1 to TRBJ2-3; D might be TRBD1 (6 bases). This specimen consisted of PBMCs, obtained on the day of the yellow fever booster vaccination. This TCR was sampled from a man aged 30 to 45 who received the YFV17D yellow fever vaccine. CDR3: CSVDSYLTGKGLYTQYF. Here the CDR3 DNA reads TGCAGCGTTGACTCTTACCTAACAGGGAAGGGCCTATATACGCAGTATTTT.